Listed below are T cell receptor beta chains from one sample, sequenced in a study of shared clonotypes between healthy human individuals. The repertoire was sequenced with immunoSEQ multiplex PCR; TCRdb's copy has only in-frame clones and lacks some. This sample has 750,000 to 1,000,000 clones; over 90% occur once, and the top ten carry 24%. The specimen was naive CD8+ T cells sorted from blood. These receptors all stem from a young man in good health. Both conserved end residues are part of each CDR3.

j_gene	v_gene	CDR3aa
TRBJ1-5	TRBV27	CASSFRGETPVGTQHF
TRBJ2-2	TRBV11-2	CASRPRDRGSTNTGELFF
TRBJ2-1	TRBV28	CASSETGGHEQFF
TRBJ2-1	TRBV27	CASSGGLGINEQFF
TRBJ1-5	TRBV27	CASSLSGHQPQHF
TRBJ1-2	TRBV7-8	CASLPLRDIGGYGYTF
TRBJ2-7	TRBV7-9	CASSTQSGFLRQYF
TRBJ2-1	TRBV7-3	CASSRTGGAYNEQFF
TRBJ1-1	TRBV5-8	CASSLGIGLDEAFF
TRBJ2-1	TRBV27	CASSLLESYNEQFF
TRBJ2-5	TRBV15	CATSRGGGQETQYF
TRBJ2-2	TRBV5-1	CASRLYRDDTGELFF
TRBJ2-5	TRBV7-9	CASSLVVSVETQYF
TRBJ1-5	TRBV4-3	CASSQDTTGFQPQHF
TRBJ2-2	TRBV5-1	CASSLEGGGQGITGELFF
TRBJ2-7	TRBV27	CASGQWDASYEQYF
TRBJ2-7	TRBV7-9	CASSPPEAMWRYEQYF
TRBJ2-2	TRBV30	CAWSVLSGTNTGELFF
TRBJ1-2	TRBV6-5	CASSYYDRADYGYTF
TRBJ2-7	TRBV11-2	CASSTGTGPFYEQYF
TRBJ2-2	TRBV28	CASGPTGELFF
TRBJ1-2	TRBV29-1	CSVEDVSAQIYGYTF
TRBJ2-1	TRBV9	CASRAHPGSETGAGTNNEQFF
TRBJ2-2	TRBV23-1	CASSSVSRQDTGELFF
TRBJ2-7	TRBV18	CASSHRDYTYEQYF
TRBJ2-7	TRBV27	CASSPSPDGSYEQYF
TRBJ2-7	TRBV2	CASSETQDSYEQYF
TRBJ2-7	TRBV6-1	CASSETSGRFSYEQYF
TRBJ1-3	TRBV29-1	CSVQGDGGNTIYF
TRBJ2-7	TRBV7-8	CASSLGQGSHYEQYF
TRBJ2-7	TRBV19	CASSLVAVPYEQYF
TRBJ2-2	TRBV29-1	CSVEGRPTGTGELFF
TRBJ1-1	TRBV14	CASSQEGHPNTEAFF
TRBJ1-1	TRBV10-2	CASGGQKDMNTEAFF
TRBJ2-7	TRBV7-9	CASSSPRVGFYEQYF
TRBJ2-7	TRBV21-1	CASSKRGQGTYEQYF
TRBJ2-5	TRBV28	CASTLGESEYQETQYF
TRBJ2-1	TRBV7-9	CASSLAMGREANEQFF
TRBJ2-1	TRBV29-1	CSVRLAGVSNEQFF
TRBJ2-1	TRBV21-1	CASSNPFNEQFF
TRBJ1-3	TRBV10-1	CASSKGRPTEVGSGNTIYF
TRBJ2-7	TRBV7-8	CASSPHRDRVLEQYF
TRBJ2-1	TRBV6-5	CASRPGASSYNEQFF
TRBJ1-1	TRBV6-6	CASSYSRTEAFF